One TCR beta chain is described in this entry. Per the authors' pipeline: How many nucleated cells were present was estimated from reference gene primer amplification. Measured with immunoSEQ multiplex PCR; TCRdb has only the in-frame clones, and not every one. V, J and clone size are taken as reported in that table, and D and trimming were inferred from the DNA itself. The data show about 120,000 clones, with approximately 85% seen just once and more than 20% held by the top ten. The sample belongs to a study of blood T cell repertoires in COVID-19. CDR1 and CDR2 from the germline V gene are MNHEY and SVGAGI. After removal of 8 bases from V and 1 base from J, the junction contained 4 bases not matched to a gene. CDR3 length: 13 residues.

The genes are TRBV6-5 and TRBJ1-2; 7 positions agree with TRBD1. Sequencing was carried out using peripheral blood. This sequence originates from an elderly woman with acute or convalescent COVID-19. The CDR3 DNA reads as TGTGCCAGCCGGGGACAGCTTAACTATGGCTACACCTTC. Encoded protein: CASRGQLNYGYTF.